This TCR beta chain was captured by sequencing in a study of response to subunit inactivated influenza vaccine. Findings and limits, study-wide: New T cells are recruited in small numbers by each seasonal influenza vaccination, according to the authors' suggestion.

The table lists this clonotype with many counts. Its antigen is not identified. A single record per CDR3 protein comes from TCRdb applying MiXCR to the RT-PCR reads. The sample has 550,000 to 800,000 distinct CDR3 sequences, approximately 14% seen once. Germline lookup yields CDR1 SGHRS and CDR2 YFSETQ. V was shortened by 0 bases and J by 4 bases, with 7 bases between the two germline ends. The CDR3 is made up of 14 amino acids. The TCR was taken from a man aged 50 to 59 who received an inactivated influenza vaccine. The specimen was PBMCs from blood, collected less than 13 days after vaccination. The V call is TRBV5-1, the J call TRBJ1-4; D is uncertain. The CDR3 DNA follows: TGCGCCAGCAGCTTGGCCTTCGTTAATGAAAAACTGTTTTTT. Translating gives CASSLAFVNEKLFF.